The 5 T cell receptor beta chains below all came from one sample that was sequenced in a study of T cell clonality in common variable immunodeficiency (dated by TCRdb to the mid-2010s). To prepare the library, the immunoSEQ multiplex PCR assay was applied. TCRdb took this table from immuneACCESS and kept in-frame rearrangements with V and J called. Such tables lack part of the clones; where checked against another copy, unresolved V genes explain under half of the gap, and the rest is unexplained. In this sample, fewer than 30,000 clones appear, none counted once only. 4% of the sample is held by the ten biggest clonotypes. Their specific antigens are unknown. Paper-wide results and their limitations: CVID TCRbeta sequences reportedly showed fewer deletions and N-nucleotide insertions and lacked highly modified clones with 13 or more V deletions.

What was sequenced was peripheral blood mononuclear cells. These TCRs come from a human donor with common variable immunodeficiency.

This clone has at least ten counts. The CDR3 sequence is CASSIGAEAYNEQFF. CDR3 DNA, as far as it was read: TGTGCCAGTAGTATTGGAGCGGAGGCCTACAATGAG. This rearrangement joins TRBV19 to TRBJ2-1, with a weak D call TRBD2 (5 bases). From the germline J gene comes the end of the CDR3, since the read stops 3 residues before it. V lost 3 bases and J 2 bases, leaving 11 bases between the germline ends. The CDR3 is made up of 15 amino acids. Germline V gene lookup returns CDR1 LNHDA and CDR2 SQIVND (reference sequence).

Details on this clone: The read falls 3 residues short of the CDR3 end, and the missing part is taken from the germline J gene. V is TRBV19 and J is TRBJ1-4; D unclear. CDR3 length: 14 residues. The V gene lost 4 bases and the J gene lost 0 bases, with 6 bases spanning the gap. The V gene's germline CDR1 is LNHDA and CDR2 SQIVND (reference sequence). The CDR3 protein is CASSRSATNEKLFF. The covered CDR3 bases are TGTGCCAGTAGTAGATCGGCAACTAATGAAAAA.

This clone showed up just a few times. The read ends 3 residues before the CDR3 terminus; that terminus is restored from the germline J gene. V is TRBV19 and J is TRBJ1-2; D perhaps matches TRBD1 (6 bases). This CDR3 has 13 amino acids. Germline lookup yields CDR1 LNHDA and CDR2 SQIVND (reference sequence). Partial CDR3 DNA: TGTGCCAGTAGTTTAACAGGGATGCGCGGC. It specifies CASSLTGMRG. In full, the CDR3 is CASSLTGMRGYTF.

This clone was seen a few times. The CDR3 is CASSPRVSARTQYF. The covered CDR3 bases are TGTGCCAGCAGCCCACGGGTGTCCGCGAGGACC. The chain uses TRBV7-9 and TRBJ2-5; D is unresolved. The read finishes 3 residues shy of the CDR3 end, and the germline J gene is used to complete it. Per germline, CDR1 SEHNR and CDR2 FQNEAQ (reference sequence). Trimming took off 5 bases at V and 7 bases at J, with 17 bases between the two ends. The CDR3 is 14 amino acids.

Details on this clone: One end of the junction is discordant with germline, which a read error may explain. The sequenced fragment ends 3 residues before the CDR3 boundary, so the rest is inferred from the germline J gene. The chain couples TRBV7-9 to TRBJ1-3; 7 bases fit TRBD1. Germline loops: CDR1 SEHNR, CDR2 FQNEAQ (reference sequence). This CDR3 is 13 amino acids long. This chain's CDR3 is CSSSWTGRNTIYF. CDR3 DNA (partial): TGTTCCAGCAGCTGGACAGGACGAAACACC.